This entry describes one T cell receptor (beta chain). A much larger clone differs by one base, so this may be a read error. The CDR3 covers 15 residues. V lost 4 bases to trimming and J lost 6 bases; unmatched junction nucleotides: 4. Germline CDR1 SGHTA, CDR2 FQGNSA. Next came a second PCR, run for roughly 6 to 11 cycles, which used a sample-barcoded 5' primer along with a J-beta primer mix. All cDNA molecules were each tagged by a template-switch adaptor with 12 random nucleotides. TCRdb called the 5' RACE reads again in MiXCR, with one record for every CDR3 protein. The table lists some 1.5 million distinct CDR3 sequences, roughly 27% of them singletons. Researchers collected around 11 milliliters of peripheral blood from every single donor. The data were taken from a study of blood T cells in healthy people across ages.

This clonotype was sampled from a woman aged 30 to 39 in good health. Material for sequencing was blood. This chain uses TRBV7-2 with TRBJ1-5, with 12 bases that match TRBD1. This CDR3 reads CASSSGTGGIQPQHF. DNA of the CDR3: TGTGCCAGCAGCTCCGGGACAGGGGGCATTCAGCCCCAGCATTTT. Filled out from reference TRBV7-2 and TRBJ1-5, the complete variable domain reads GAGVSQSPSNKVTEKGKDVELRCDPISGHTALYWYRQSLGQGLEFLIYFQGNSAPDKSGLPSDRFSAERTGGSVSTLTIQRTQQEDSAVYLCASSSGTGGIQPQHFGDGTRLSIL.